Reported below is one T cell receptor (beta chain). This specimen comes from a study of cytomegalovirus exposure and HLA in healthy donors. Between the trimmed V and J ends, which lost 5 bases and 0 bases, there was a span of 10 bases. The CDR3 loop spans 13 amino acids. The germline gives CDR1 GTSNPN, CDR2 SVGIG (reference sequence). PCR involved 60 Vbeta and 13 Jbeta primers. Assay: immunoSEQ multiplex PCR; the TCRdb copy retains only in-frame clones and omits some. In the table there are about 120,000 clones, 65% to 80% of which are singletons. The clonotype comes from a female donor in good health and CMV-seronegative. Sequencing was performed on PBMCs. The chain employs TRBV30 and TRBJ1-1; D remains ambiguous. The CDR3 protein is CAWGQNVNTEAFF. The CDR3 DNA reads TGTGCCTGGGGGCAGAACGTGAACACTGAAGCTTTCTTT.